This TCR beta chain was identified during a study of blood T cell repertoires in COVID-19. Across the study: Italy, Spain and the United States were the sources of the convalescent and acute COVID-19 samples. T cells, B-cell-depleted T cells, or PBMCs provided the cDNA or gDNA that served as material.

From germline, CDR1 is LGHNA and CDR2 YNFKEQ. The length of the CDR3 is 15 residues. Trimming at V came to 3 bases and at J to 4 bases, leaving 5 bases not matched to a gene. Methods used by the authors: Nucleated cell counts were estimated from reference gene primer amplification. The data were produced by immunoSEQ multiplex PCR, yet TCRdb's version contains in-frame clones alone and is incomplete. D and trimming were read from the DNA, whereas the V and J calls and clone size are those reported in that table. The repertoire includes about 120,000 clones, approximately 87% of them detected once, and 2% to 2.5% sits in the top ten. A few counts support this clone.

The chain uses TRBV4-2 and TRBJ1-2; 10 positions match TRBD1. Material for sequencing was peripheral blood. The origin of this receptor is a man aged 25 to 40 with acute or convalescent COVID-19. CDR3 in amino acids: CASSHWDRGFYGYTF. CDR3 bases: TGTGCCAGCAGCCATTGGGACAGGGGTTTCTATGGCTACACCTTC.